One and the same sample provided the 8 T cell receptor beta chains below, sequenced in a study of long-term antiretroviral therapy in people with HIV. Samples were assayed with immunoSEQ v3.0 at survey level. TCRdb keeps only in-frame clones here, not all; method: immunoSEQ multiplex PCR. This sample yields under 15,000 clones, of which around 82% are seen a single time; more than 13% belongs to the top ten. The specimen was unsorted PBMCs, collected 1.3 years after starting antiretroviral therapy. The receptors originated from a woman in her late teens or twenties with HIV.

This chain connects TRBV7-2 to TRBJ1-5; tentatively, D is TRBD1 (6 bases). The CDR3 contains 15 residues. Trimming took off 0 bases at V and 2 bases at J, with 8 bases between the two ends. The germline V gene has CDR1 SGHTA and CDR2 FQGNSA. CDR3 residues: CASSLAGGGNQPQHF. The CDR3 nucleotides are TGTGCCAGCAGCTTAGCGGGGGGCGGCAATCAGCCCCAGCATTTT.

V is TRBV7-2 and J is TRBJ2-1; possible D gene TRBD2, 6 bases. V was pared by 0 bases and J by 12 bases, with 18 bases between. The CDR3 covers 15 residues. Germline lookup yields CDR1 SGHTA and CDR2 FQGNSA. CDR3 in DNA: TGTGCCAGCAGCTTAGCCGCCCCTGGGACTCAACCGCAGTTCTTC. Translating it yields CASSLAAPGTQPQFF.

The CDR3 protein is CASSFLGGHSETQYF. The CDR3 bases are TGTGCCAGCAGCTTCCTAGGGGGCCATTCAGAGACCCAGTACTTC. The chain has TRBV7-9 and TRBJ2-5; the match to TRBD1 covers 7 bases. Trimming cost V 3 bases and J 4 bases; bases outside gene matches: 8. Germline loops: CDR1 SEHNR, CDR2 FQNEAQ (reference sequence). The CDR3 runs 15 residues.

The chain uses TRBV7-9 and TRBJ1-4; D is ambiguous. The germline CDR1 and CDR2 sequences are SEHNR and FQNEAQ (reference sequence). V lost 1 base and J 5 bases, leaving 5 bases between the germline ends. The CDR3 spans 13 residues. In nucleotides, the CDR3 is TGTGCCAGCAGCTTAGACGGCAATGAAAAACTGTTTTTT. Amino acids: CASSLDGNEKLFF.

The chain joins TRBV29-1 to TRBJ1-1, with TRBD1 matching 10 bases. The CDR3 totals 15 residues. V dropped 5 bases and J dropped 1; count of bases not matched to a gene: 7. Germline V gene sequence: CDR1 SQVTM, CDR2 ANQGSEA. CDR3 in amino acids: CSVTGTGVWNTEAFF. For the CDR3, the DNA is TGCAGCGTTACCGGGACAGGGGTTTGGAACACTGAAGCTTTCTTT.

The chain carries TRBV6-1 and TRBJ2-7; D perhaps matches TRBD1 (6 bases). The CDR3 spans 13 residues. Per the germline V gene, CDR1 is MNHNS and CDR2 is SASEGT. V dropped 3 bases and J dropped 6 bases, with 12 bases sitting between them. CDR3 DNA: TGTGCCAGCAGTGAGAGGACAGATGGCGAGCAGTACTTC. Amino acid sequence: CASSERTDGEQYF.

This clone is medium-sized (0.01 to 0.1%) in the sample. DNA of the CDR3: TGCGCCAGCAGCCAGTTAGCGGAGGCGGGCACCGGGGAGCTGTTTTTT. It translates to CASSQLAEAGTGELFF. The chain employs TRBV4-1 and TRBJ2-2, with TRBD2 as a possible D gene (6 bases). Germline CDR1 is MGHRA and CDR2 is YSYEKL. The V gene lost 3 bases and the J gene lost 4 bases, with 15 bases spanning the gap. This CDR3 is built from 16 residues.

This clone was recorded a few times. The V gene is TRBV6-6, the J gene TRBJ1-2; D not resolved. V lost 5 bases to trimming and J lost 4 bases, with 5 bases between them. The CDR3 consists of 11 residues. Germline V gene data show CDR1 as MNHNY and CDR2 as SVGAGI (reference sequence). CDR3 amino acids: CASSVFYGYTF. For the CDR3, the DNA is TGTGCCAGCAGTGTATTCTATGGCTACACCTTC.